This T cell receptor (beta chain) was recovered during a study of human T cells and chemical hapten exposure. Overall study context: Per-sample variation in TCR yield stemmed mainly from small pooled library volume differences. Study outcomes and limitations: Expanded TCRs grouped into significantly more large CDR3 similarity clusters than controls produced. TCRs exceeding 1 in 1000 frequency stayed unchanged with DPC sensitization.

This clonotype was seen once. As yet, its antigen is unknown. The germline gives CDR1 SGHVS, CDR2 FQNEAQ. This CDR3 has 16 amino acids. V was trimmed by 6 bases and J by 4 bases, leaving 19 bases between them. TCRdb processed the RACE reads anew with MiXCR; each CDR3 protein has one entry. The table lists under 130,000 distinct CDR3 sequences, 30% to 35% of them singletons. Time point in this sample: patch test 3, about 24 weeks after DPC sensitization. Treatment: therapeutic diphenylcyclopropenone sensitization with weekly scalp DPC. The drawing of blood occurred before each patch test was applied. V usage is TRBV7-8 and J usage is TRBJ1-5; possible D gene TRBD1, 6 bases. Specimen: whole blood, collected in connection with sensitization to the hapten diphenylcyclopropenone (DPC). The source is a man aged 35 to 55 with alopecia areata. Some clones in this sample may be carry-over from other donors' samples. Written as DNA, the CDR3 is TGTGCCAGCAGGGACACGGGGGGCGGATGGAATCAGCCCCAGCATTTT. This sequence encodes CASRDTGGGWNQPQHF.